This TCR beta chain was sequenced in a study of T cells after yellow fever vaccination. Production of TCR cDNA was by 5'RACE template switching, which also added a universal primer site and UMIs. Using its own MiXCR run on the 5' RACE reads, TCRdb lists one record per CDR3 protein. The repertoire holds under 350,000 distinct CDR3 sequences, roughly 4.3% seen once, with roughly 24% in the top ten. The CDR3 has 13 residues. Germline CDR1 and CDR2: MNHEY and SVGEGT. Trimming took 6 bases from V and 9 from J, leaving 12 bases between them. This rearrangement joins TRBV6-2 or TRBV6-3 to TRBJ1-6; weak D call: TRBD1 (5 bases). The receptor was isolated from a young man who received the YFV17D yellow fever vaccine. Sequencing was performed on PBMCs, taken 5 days after the yellow fever booster vaccination. The DNA of the CDR3 is TGTGCCAGCAGCCGACAGAAAACTTCACCCCTCCACTTT. This translates into CASSRQKTSPLHF.